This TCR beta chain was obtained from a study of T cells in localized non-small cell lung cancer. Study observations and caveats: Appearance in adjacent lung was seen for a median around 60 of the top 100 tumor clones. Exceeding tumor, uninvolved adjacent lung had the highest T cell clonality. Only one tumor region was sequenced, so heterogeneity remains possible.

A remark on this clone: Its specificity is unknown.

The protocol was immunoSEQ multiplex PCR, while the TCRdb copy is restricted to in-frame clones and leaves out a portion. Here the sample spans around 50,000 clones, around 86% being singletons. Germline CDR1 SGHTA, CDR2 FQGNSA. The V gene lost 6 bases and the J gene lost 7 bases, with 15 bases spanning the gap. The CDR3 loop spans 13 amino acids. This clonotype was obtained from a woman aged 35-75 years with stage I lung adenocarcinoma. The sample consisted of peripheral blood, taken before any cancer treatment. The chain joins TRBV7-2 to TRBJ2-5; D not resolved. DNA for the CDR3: TGTGCCAGCAGTCCTGACCGGATGGTGACCCAGTACTTC. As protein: CASSPDRMVTQYF.